This T cell receptor (beta chain) was recovered during a study of post-analysis software for immune sequencing data. Regarding the study as a whole: Significantly lower normalized Chao1 diversity was found in patients with multiple sclerosis relative to controls. Relative to controls, patients had about five TRBV segments at higher frequency, with TRBV5-6, TRBV5-1 and TRBV20-1 among these.

Tagging with unique molecular identifiers was a feature of the TCR beta cDNA libraries. One entry per CDR3 protein, called by TCRdb with MiXCR from the PCR reads. Of about 800,000 distinct CDR3 sequences in the sample, roughly 30% were seen once. The CDR3 extends over 15 amino acids. The V gene's germline CDR1 is SGHTA and CDR2 FQGNSA. Note on this clonotype: What it binds is not known. A much larger clonotype is one base distant, so this may be a read error. The conserved closing phenylalanine or tryptophan is absent in this CDR3, likely reflecting a read error.

The chain links TRBV7-2 to TRBJ2-4, with D unclear. The J call may be faulty, since TRBJ2-5 better matches the DNA end. The sample consisted of blood. The TCR was taken from a girl under 18 with multiple sclerosis. In DNA form, the CDR3 reads TGTGCCAGCAGCCCTCGACACGCCCGGCAAGAGACCCAGTACGTC. This translates into CASSPRHARQETQYV.